The 18 T cell receptor beta chains below come from one sample, sequenced in a study of shared clonotypes between healthy human individuals. Data came from immunoSEQ multiplex PCR; TCRdb stores just in-frame clones and leaves some out. The sample consists of 550,000 to 800,000 clones, 74% of them appearing once. The sample was memory CD4+ T cells sorted from blood. Sample subset: CD45RA-negative fraction. The receptors come from a woman aged 25-40 years in good health.

The chain combines TRBV10-3 with TRBJ1-5; D is ambiguous. The CDR3 consists of 14 residues. Germline values: CDR1 ENHRY, CDR2 SYGVKD. Trimming stripped 0 bases from V and 7 bases from J, with 10 bases between. As DNA, the CDR3 is TGTGCCATCAGTGAGTCGCAGGTCGGACAGCCCCAGCATTTT. Its translation: CAISESQVGQPQHF.

This chain connects TRBV6-1 to TRBJ2-4; D is uncertain. The germline gives CDR1 MNHNS, CDR2 SASEGT. Trimming pared 6 bases from V and 8 bases from J, leaving 11 bases between. This CDR3 contains 12 residues. CDR3 region: CASRELGYIQYF. Here the CDR3 DNA reads TGTGCCAGCAGGGAACTTGGGTACATTCAGTACTTC.

The chain carries TRBV28 and TRBJ1-5; D unclear. Trimming removed 8 bases at V and 1 base at J, with 12 bases between. CDR3 length: 14 amino acids. Germline CDR1 MDHEN, CDR2 SYDVKM. The CDR3 sequence is CASASPGSNQPQHF. In DNA, the CDR3 is TGTGCCAGCGCTTCTCCGGGGAGCAATCAGCCCCAGCATTTT.

The V and J genes are TRBV27 and TRBJ2-5; 8 nucleotides align to TRBD1. Germline CDR1 and CDR2: MNHEY and SMNVEV (reference sequence). The CDR3 is 13 amino acids. V trimming: 6 bases; J trimming: 3 bases; junction bases outside the gene matches: 3. The chain's CDR3 is CASRLQGEETQYF. In DNA form, the CDR3 reads TGTGCCAGCAGGCTACAGGGGGAAGAGACCCAGTACTTC.

This clone showed up just a few times. V and J are TRBV7-9 and TRBJ2-7; 8 bases align to TRBD2. V was clipped by 5 bases and J by 3 bases; unmatched bases: 9. The CDR3 is made up of 15 amino acids. Germline values: CDR1 SEHNR, CDR2 FQNEAQ (reference sequence). CDR3 region: CASSRPGLEVYEQYF. The DNA for the CDR3 is TGTGCCAGCAGCCGACCGGGACTAGAGGTCTACGAGCAGTACTTC.

This clone has ten or more counts. The chain employs TRBV28 and TRBJ2-7; no clear D gene. Germline lookup yields CDR1 MDHEN and CDR2 SYDVKM. V was pared by 5 bases and J by 2 bases, with 13 bases between. CDR3 size: 14 residues. The CDR3 sequence is CASSPEPATYEQYF. CDR3 coding DNA: TGTGCCAGCAGTCCGGAGCCGGCAACCTACGAGCAGTACTTC. Based on the CDR3 plus reference TRBV28 and TRBJ2-7, the full variable domain is DVKVTQSSRYLVKRTGEKVFLECVQDMDHENMFWYRQDPGLGLRLIYFSYDVKMKEKGDIPEGYSVSREKKERFSLILESASTNQTSMYLCASSPEPATYEQYFGPGTRLTVT.

This chain joins TRBV28 and TRBJ2-7; tentative D call: TRBD2 (6 bases). Germline CDR1 is MDHEN and CDR2 is SYDVKM. The CDR3 is made up of 15 amino acids. V lost 6 bases and J lost 1, with 16 bases in between. The DNA for the CDR3 is TGTGCCAGCAGACCGTGGGGGGTGGGATCCTACGAGCAGTACTTC. Protein sequence: CASRPWGVGSYEQYF.

The V gene is TRBV6-1, the J gene TRBJ2-4; the D gene is possibly TRBD1 (6 bases). The germline V gene encodes CDR1 MNHNS and CDR2 SASEGT. The CDR3 is made up of 13 amino acids. Trimming removed 4 bases from V and 9 bases from J, with 13 bases in between. For the CDR3, the DNA is TGTGCCAGCAGTGTGTCCGGACAGAGCATTCAGTACTTC. Protein sequence: CASSVSGQSIQYF.

In DNA, the CDR3 is TGTGCCAGCAGACGGACAGGGCACCACTCCGAGCAGTACTTC. As protein: CASRRTGHHSEQYF. The chain links TRBV28 to TRBJ2-7; 8 bases fit TRBD1. V shed 6 bases and J 6 bases; nucleotides not matched to a gene: 10. The CDR3 totals 14 residues. The germline V gene has CDR1 MDHEN and CDR2 SYDVKM.

The gene calls are TRBV28 and TRBJ1-2; D ambiguous. CDR1 is MDHEN, CDR2 SYDVKM, per germline. The CDR3 sequence is 15 residues long. The V end was cut by 3 bases, the J end by 10 bases, with 21 bases between. The CDR3 bases are TGTGCCAGCAGTTTCCCCGGGTCCTACATGGGGTTCTACACCTTC. It yields the protein CASSFPGSYMGFYTF.

This CDR3 reads CASSLWTGGSEQPQHF. The CDR3, as DNA: TGTGCCAGCAGTTTATGGACAGGGGGTTCAGAACAGCCCCAGCATTTT. The J gene is TRBJ1-5, the V gene TRBV28, with 9 bases matching TRBD1. Trimming took 0 bases from V and 7 from J; bases not matched to a gene: 7. The CDR3 is made up of 16 amino acids. The germline CDR1 and CDR2 sequences are MDHEN and SYDVKM.

This chain uses TRBV5-6 with TRBJ2-1; TRBD2 might be the D (6 bases). Germline loops: CDR1 SGHDT, CDR2 YYEEEE. Between the trimmed V and J ends, which lost 2 bases and 1 base, there was a span of 13 bases. The CDR3 extends over 16 amino acids. The CDR3 DNA sequence: TGTGCCAGCAGCTTTTTCGGAGGGAGGTCCTACAATGAGCAGTTCTTC. Encoded protein: CASSFFGGRSYNEQFF.

The count of this clone is one. This chain uses TRBV6-5 with TRBJ2-7, with D tentatively TRBD2 (5 bases). This CDR3 contains 11 residues. V was pared by 10 bases and J by 4 bases, with 11 bases between. The germline CDR1 and CDR2 sequences are MNHEY and SVGAGI. The CDR3 nucleotides are TGTGCCATCCTGGAGGAATACGAGCAGTACTTC. Translated: CAILEEYEQYF.

The chain recombines TRBV11-3 with TRBJ2-5; no clear D. Germline CDR1 and CDR2: SGHNT and YENEEA. V was clipped by 4 bases and J by 4 bases, with 10 bases between them. This CDR3 region has 13 residues. The chain's CDR3 is CASSSGWAETQYF. In DNA, the CDR3 is TGTGCCAGCAGCTCCGGTTGGGCAGAGACCCAGTACTTC.

V gene TRBV7-9 combines with J gene TRBJ2-1; no clear D gene. The CDR3 runs to 15 residues. The germline V and J ends were trimmed by 2 bases and 7 bases, with 15 bases remaining between them. Germline values: CDR1 SEHNR, CDR2 FQNEAQ (reference sequence). The CDR3 is CASSLFLDLTNEQFF. The DNA of the CDR3 is TGTGCCAGCAGCTTATTCCTCGACCTCACGAATGAGCAGTTCTTC.

The chain joins TRBV6-7 to TRBJ2-1; D is ambiguous. TRBV6-7 carries the ORF label, with uncertain function. Trimming took 10 bases from V and 0 from J, leaving 7 bases between them. The CDR3 length is 12 residues. The CDR3 DNA follows: TGTGCCACCACGGGCTCCTACAATGAGCAGTTCTTC. Amino acids: CATTGSYNEQFF.

The chain recombines TRBV10-3 with TRBJ1-1, with 9 bases fitting TRBD1. The germline V gene encodes CDR1 ENHRY and CDR2 SYGVKD. V shed 7 bases and J 7 bases; nucleotides not matched to a gene: 10. This CDR3 has 14 amino acids. The CDR3 coding sequence is TGTGCCATCAAAGGGACAGGGAATCTCGGTGAAGCTTTCTTT. Its translation is CAIKGTGNLGEAFF.

The gene calls are TRBV6-6 and TRBJ1-1; TRBD1 is a possible D gene (5 bases). The V end was cut by 8 bases, the J end by 1 base, with 11 bases between. The CDR3 totals 13 residues. CDR1 is MNHNY and CDR2 is SVGAGI in the germline V gene (reference sequence). This chain's CDR3 is CASAGLTNTEAFF. CDR3 DNA sequence: TGTGCCAGCGCAGGGCTTACGAACACTGAAGCTTTCTTT.